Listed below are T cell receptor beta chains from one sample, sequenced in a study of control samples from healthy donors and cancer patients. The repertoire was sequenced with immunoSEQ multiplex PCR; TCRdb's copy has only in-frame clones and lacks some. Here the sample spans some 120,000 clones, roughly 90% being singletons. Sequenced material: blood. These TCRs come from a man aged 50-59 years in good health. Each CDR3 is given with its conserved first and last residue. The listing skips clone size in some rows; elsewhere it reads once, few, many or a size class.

CDR3: CASSRGLAGGLRGDTQYF; J: TRBJ2-3; V: TRBV4-1; size: few
CDR3: CATSRAWGGNNQPQHF; J: TRBJ1-5; V: TRBV15; size: .
CDR3: CVCGGNPYEQYF; J: TRBJ2-7; V: TRBV7-9; size: .
CDR3: CASSFGSLSNQPQHF; J: TRBJ1-5; V: TRBV5-6; size: .
CDR3: CASSQGDPTWGQFF; J: TRBJ2-1; V: TRBV4-1; size: .
CDR3: CASSIVRGTGELFF; J: TRBJ2-2; V: TRBV19; size: .
CDR3: CASSPSWVNTEAFF; J: TRBJ1-1; V: TRBV5-6; size: .
CDR3: CASSQRTGIDTKNIQYF; J: TRBJ2-4; V: TRBV5-4; size: .
CDR3: CASSRMLPNYGYTF; J: TRBJ1-2; V: TRBV6-6; size: .
CDR3: CAWSGTGTANTGELFF; J: TRBJ2-2; V: TRBV30; size: .
CDR3: CASSHSPTEQYF; J: TRBJ2-7; V: TRBV6-5; size: once
CDR3: CASSPQRGTGDNSPLHF; J: TRBJ1-6; V: TRBV4-1; size: .
CDR3: CASSGGRDSYEQYF; J: TRBJ2-7; V: TRBV5-1; size: .
CDR3: CAWSDLGPSTDTQYF; J: TRBJ2-3; V: TRBV30; size: .
CDR3: CASNSAGTGGNEQYF; J: TRBJ2-7; V: TRBV28; size: .